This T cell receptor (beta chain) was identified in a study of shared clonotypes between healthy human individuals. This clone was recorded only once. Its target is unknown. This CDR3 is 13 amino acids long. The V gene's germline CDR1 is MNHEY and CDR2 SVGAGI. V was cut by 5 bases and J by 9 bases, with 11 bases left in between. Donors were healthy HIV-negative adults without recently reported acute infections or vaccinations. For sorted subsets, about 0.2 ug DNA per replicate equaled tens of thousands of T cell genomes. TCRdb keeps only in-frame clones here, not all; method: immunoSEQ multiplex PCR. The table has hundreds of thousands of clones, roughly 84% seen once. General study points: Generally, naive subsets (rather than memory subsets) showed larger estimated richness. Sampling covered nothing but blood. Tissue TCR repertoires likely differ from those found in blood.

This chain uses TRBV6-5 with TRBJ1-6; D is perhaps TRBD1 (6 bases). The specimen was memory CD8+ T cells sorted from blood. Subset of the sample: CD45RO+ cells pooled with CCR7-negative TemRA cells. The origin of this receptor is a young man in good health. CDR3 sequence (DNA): TGTGCCAGCAGTCCCAGGGGTAGTTCACCCCTCCACTTT. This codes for CASSPRGSSPLHF.